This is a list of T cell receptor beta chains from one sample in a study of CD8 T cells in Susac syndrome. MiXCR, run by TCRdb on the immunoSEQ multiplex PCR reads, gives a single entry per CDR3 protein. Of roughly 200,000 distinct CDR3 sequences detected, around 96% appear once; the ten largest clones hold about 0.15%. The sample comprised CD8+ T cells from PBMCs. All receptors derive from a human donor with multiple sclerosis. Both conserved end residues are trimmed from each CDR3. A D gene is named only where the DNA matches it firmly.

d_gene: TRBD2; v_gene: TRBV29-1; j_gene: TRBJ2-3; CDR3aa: SVGGAGATDTQY
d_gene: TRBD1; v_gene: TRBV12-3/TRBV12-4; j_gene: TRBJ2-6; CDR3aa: ASSSIQGASMTGANVLT
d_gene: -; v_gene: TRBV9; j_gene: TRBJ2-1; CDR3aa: ASGDYEQF
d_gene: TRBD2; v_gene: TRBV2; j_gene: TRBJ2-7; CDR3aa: ASSQAGSYEQY
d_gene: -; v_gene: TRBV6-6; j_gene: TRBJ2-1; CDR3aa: ASSITYVTTEQF
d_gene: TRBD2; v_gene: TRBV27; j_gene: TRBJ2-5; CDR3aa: ASKKGLAGRETQY
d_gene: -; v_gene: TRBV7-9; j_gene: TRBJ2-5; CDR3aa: ASLPPFQETQY
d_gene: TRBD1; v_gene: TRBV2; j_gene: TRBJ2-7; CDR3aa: AREDRRSHEQY
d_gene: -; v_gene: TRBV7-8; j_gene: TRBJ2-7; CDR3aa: ASSLIRILSSYEQY
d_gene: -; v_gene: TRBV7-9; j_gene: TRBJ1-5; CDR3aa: ASSLGGVGQPQH
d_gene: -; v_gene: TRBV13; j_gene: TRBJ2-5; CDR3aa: ASSPPTQETQY
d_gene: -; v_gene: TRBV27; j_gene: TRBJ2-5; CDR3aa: ASSPFRGAAQETQY
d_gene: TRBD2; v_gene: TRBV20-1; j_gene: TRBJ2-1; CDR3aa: SASDRGRTDEQF
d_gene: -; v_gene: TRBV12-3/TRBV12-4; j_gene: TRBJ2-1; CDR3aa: ASTLTESSYNEQF
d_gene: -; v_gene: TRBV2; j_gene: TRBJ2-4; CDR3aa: ASSDASGGDKNIQY
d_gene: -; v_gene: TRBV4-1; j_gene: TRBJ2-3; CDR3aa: ASSQSDTQY
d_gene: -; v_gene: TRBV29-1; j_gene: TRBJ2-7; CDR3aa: SVVDNSYEQY
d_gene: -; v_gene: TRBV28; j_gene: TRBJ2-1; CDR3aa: ASSLGLTDSGPSLEQF
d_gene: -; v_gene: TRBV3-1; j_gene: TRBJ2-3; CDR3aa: ASSQDSDTQY
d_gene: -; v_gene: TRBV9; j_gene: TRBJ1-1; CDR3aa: ASSGDTEAF
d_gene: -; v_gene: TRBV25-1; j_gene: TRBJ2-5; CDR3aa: ASSAKSETQY
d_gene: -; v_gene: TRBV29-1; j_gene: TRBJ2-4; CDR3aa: SVAGSQCQY
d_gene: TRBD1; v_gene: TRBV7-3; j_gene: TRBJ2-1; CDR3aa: ASSSTGANEQF
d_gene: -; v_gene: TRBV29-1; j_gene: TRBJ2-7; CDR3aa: SVSDTTYEQY
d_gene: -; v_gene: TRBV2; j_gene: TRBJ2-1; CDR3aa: ASRGDEQF
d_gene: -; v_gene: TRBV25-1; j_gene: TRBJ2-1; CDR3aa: ASSDLRESDNEQF
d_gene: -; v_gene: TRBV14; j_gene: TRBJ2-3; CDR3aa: ASSQAGQPSTDTQY
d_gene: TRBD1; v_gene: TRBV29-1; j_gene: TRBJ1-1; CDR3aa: SVKGAHLMNTEAF
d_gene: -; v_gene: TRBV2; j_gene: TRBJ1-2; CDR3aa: ASSEAGTHNYGYT
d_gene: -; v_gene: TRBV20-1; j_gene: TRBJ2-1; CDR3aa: SARAVERVSYNEQF
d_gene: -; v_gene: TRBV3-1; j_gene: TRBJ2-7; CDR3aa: ASSQDQGPEQY
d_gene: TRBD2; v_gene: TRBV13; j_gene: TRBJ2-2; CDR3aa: ASSSRLAGFAGNTGELF
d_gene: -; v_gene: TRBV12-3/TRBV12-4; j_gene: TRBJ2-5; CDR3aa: ASSFGHVETQY
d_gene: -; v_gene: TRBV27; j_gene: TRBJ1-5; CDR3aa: ASSFFAEPNQPQH
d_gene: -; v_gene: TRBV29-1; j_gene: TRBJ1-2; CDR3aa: SVDTVENYGYT
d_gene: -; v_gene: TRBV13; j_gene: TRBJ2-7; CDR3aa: ASSSNRETYEQY
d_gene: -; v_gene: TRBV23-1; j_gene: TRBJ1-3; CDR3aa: ASSQSGGLGNTIY
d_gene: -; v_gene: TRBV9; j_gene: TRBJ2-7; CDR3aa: ASSPSLSPLGEQY
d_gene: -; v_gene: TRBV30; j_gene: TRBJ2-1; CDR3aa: AWSSLEASFPYNEQF
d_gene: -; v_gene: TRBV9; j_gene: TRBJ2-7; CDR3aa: ASSVGSVHEQY
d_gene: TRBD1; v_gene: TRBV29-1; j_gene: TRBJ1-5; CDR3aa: SVEGGTGNQPQH
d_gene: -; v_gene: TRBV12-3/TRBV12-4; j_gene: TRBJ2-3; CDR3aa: ASSLAHFDTQY
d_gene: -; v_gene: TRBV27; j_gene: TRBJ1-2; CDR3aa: ASSLSGEGRTYGYT
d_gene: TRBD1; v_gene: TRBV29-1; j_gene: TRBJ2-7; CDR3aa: SVEDGQGVSYEQY
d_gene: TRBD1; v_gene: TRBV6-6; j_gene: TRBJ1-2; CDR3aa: ASSLGQGGYT
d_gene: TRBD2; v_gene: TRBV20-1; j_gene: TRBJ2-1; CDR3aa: SARGQAGVSEQF